This paragraph covers one T cell receptor beta chain sequence. This clonotype was found many times. Its antigen specificity is not known. No much larger clone is present one base from it, and per-base qualities are unavailable. The library was prepared using 5' RACE. The listed sequencing device is NextSeq 500. The TCR library protocol attached unique molecular identifiers to individual cDNA molecules to correct for sequencing error and PCR bias. TCR alpha and beta chains were both sequenced, and the abundances of alpha and beta sequences in each sample were closely correlated with each other. Regarding the original processing steps: Decombinator V4 was used to annotate the V gene, J gene and CDR3 of the TCR sequences. TCRs were defined as expanded if a significant change between any two time points was detected under a Poisson model with p below 0.0001. Abundances of TCRs were expressed as counts per million after normalisation to the total number of TCRs sequenced in each sample. TRAV1-2 paired with TRAJ12, TRAJ20 or TRAJ33 defined MAIT TCRs, while TRAV10 paired with TRAJ18 defined iNKT TCRs. VDJdb, accessed 1 November 2021, was searched for CMV, EBV and SARS-CoV-2 annotated TCRs, with TCRs annotated for multiple antigens excluded. TCRdb passed the public sequencing reads through fastp at Q25 and MiXCR, retaining productive beta sequences. Rows are unified per CDR3 protein, each entry keeping the most common DNA and genes. These V and J calls derive from TCRdb rather than the authors' analysis. The sample table records approximately 71,000 distinct CDR3 sequences; less than 15% of these occur just once. Approximately 5% of the sample comes from the top ten.

This was a case-control study nested in a cohort of healthcare workers in London, UK, who had nasopharyngeal swab PCR tests and blood samples taken every week. Healthcare workers were recruited during the week of the UK lockdown, between 23 and 31 March 2020, and followed weekly for up to about 15 weeks. The sample is drawn from a study of early T cells in non-severe SARS-CoV-2 infection (dated by TCRdb to the early 2020s). Study-level background: Bulk RNA from unsorted whole blood was used for TCR sequencing, so alpha and beta chains could not be paired. Results and caveats for the whole study, not just this receptor: VDJdb matching was skewed toward anti-spike CD8 responses and likely underestimated virus-specific expansions, missing private and CD4 specificities.

The junction carries 8 bases between V and J, which are trimmed by 1 base and 8 bases respectively. From its cysteine to its phenylalanine, the CDR3 spans 13 amino acids. Only CDR3 DNA is held: 39 bases, read in frame from base 1. Reading the germline V gene gives CDR1 KGHSH and CDR2 LQKENI. The rearrangement combines TRBV18 with TRBJ1-4, with no D gene named confidently. The sequence was obtained from an adult who was a healthcare worker with PCR-confirmed SARS-CoV-2 infection or an uninfected control (not recorded which). The source material was whole blood. The sequence in DNA is TGTGCCAGCTCACCACTTAAGAGGGAAAAACTGTTTTTT. Its coded protein is CASSPLKREKLFF. Reference TRBV18 and TRBJ1-4 genes cover what lies past the CDR3, so the full variable domain is NAGVMQNPRHLVRRRGQEARLRCSPMKGHSHVYWYRQLPEEGLKFMVYLQKENIIDESGMPKERFSAEFPKEGPSILRIQQVVRGDSAAYFCASSPLKREKLFFGSGTQLSVL.